This T cell receptor beta chain was retrieved from a study of blood T cells in healthy people across ages. The CDR3 length is 12 residues. The germline V gene has CDR1 DFQATT and CDR2 SNEGSKA (reference sequence). A second PCR, run for roughly 6 to 11 cycles, used a sample-barcoded 5' primer plus a J-beta primer mix. One entry per CDR3 protein, called by TCRdb with MiXCR from the 5' RACE reads. The sample holds hundreds of thousands of distinct CDR3 sequences; 32% are singletons and the top ten take 15%. The genes are TRBV20-1 and TRBJ2-4; TRBD2 aligns across 8 bases. The J call may be incorrect, as the DNA end agrees better with TRBJ2-7. What was sequenced was blood. The sequence derives from a woman older than 75 in good health. The CDR3 sequence is CSALTSVGEQYF. DNA for the CDR3: TGCAGTGCCCTGACTAGCGTCGGCGAGCAGTACTTC.